The 32 T cell receptor beta chains given below trace back to one sample, sequenced in a study of tumor and adjacent non-tumor tissue in lung cancer. This sample's RNA came from whole unsorted tissue. The normal lung tissue was taken more than 3 cm from the tumor edge. Three rounds of nested PCR, following a modified ARM-PCR protocol, produced the TCRbeta library. TCRdb re-called the multiplex PCR reads with MiXCR, one entry per CDR3 protein. The table includes 77,000 or so distinct CDR3 sequences, approximately 82% detected once. Source material: distant non-tumor lung tissue. The receptor set was obtained from a man aged 70-80 years with non-small cell lung cancer.

This clonotype was detected only a few times. At one end the junction does not follow the germline gene, possibly because of a read error. The gene calls are TRBV12-5 and TRBJ1-5, with TRBD1 matching 7 bases. CDR1 is LGHNT and CDR2 is FRNRAP in the germline V gene. This CDR3 comprises 13 residues. As DNA, the CDR3 is TGTGTTAGTGCCCCGGACAGGAATCAGCTCCAGCATTTT. Translated: CVSAPDRNQLQHF.

This clonotype showed up just a few times. The rearrangement uses TRBV4-2 and TRBJ2-3; 8 bases agree with TRBD2. The ends lost 4 bases at V and 7 bases at J; junction bases unmatched: 10. Germline V gene sequence: CDR1 LGHNA, CDR2 YNFKEQ. There are 15 residues in the CDR3. In nucleotides, the CDR3 is TGTGCCAGCAGCCCCAGTACGGGGGGGCCAAATACGCAGTATTTT. It codes for CASSPSTGGPNTQYF.

Notes on this clonotype: Just one base apart from a much larger clone, this may be a read error. Here the CDR3 reads CASNQWTGGFSEQYF. The CDR3, as DNA: TGTGCCAGCAACCAATGGACAGGGGGCTTTAGCGAGCAGTACTTC. V is TRBV28 and J is TRBJ2-7; 11 nucleotides line up with TRBD1. The CDR3 is made up of 15 amino acids. Germline CDR1 MDHEN, CDR2 SYDVKM. The ends lost 7 bases at V and 6 bases at J; junction bases unmatched: 11.

The chain recombines TRBV29-1 with TRBJ1-2; D unresolved. Trimming took 4 bases from V and 11 from J, leaving 23 bases between them. CDR1 and CDR2 from the germline V gene are SQVTM and ANQGSEA. The CDR3 is made up of 14 amino acids. DNA for the CDR3: TGCAGCGTTGCCCATGGGTGGGGTGGGCCTGGTTACACCTTC. Translated, it gives CSVAHGWGGPGYTF. The full variable domain, in which reference TRBV29-1 and TRBJ1-2 provide the parts outside the CDR3, is SAVISQKPSRDICQRGTSLTIQCQVDSQVTMMFWYRQQPGQSLTLIATANQGSEATYESGFVIDKFPISRPNLTFSTLTVSNMSPEDSSIYLCSVAHGWGGPGYTFGSGTRLTVV.

Notes on this clonotype: At one end the junction does not follow the germline gene, possibly because of a read error. The rearrangement links TRBV12-3 or TRBV12-4 to TRBJ1-1; D call uncertain. The CDR3 has 13 residues. The DNA for the CDR3 is TGTGTCAGCAGGTATGGACGGAACATTGAAGCTTTCTTT. As protein: CVSRYGRNIEAFF.

The CDR3 here is CASGRWGLQAGELFF. The CDR3, as DNA: TGCGCCAGCGGGCGCTGGGGATTGCAGGCCGGGGAGCTGTTTTTT. J is TRBJ2-2 and V is TRBV10-1; D call uncertain. V was cut by 8 bases and J by 6 bases, with 19 bases left in between. Germline V lookup: CDR1 WNHNN, CDR2 SYGVQD (reference sequence). This CDR3 contains 15 residues.

This sequence joins TRBV12-3 or TRBV12-4 and TRBJ1-3, with 9 positions matching TRBD1. The V segment lost 9 bases and the J segment 3 bases; nucleotides outside the gene matches: 18. This CDR3 has 18 residues. The CDR3 DNA reads TGTGCCAGGAATCGTCCCGGGACAGGGATCGGCTATGGAAACACCATATATTTT. Residues: CARNRPGTGIGYGNTIYF.

On this clonotype: One end of the junction does not line up with germline, which may come from a read error. The chain links TRBV12-3 or TRBV12-4 to TRBJ2-5; D is possibly TRBD2 (6 bases). CDR3 length: 20 residues. The DNA of the CDR3 is TGTACCAGCAGAAAAAGCGACCACCCGAGTAGCGGACTTTCCCTGGAGACCCAGTACTTT. It codes for CTSRKSDHPSSGLSLETQYF.

V gene TRBV28 combines with J gene TRBJ2-1, with a tentative D call TRBD2 (5 bases). Trimming took 5 bases from V and 5 from J, leaving 13 bases between them. The CDR3 is 14 residues long. Germline CDR1 MDHEN, CDR2 SYDVKM. This CDR3 is CASSPPVEDNEQFF. The CDR3 DNA follows: TGTGCCAGCAGTCCTCCGGTGGAGGACAATGAGCAGTTCTTC.

This clonotype was picked up one time. The CDR3 end shows no conserved phenylalanine or tryptophan, and so a read error is likely. The chain is built from TRBV4-3 and TRBJ2-7, with D perhaps matching TRBD2 (5 bases). The CDR3 has 15 amino acids. Germline V gives CDR1 LGHNA, CDR2 YSLEER. This CDR3 reads CANSQGRGYLGEQYL. DNA for the CDR3: TGCGCGAACAGCCAAGGTCGGGGATATTTAGGCGAGCAGTACTTA.

With respect to this clonotype: A much larger clone differs by one base, so this may be a read error. This chain links TRBV5-4 with TRBJ1-2; D possibly corresponds to TRBD1 (5 bases). The germline V gene encodes CDR1 SGHNT and CDR2 YYREEE (reference sequence). The CDR3 has 13 amino acids. Deletions cut 4 bases from V and 2 bases from J, with 9 bases between. The CDR3 nucleotides read TGTGCCAGCAGCCCGAAGGGGAACTATGGCTACACCTTC. Translating it yields CASSPKGNYGYTF.

Turning to this clonotype: This could be a read error, since a much larger clone is one nucleotide away. The chain is built from TRBV5-1 and TRBJ2-7; D perhaps matches TRBD1 (5 bases). The length of the CDR3 is 15 residues. CDR1 and CDR2 from the germline V gene are SGHRS and YFSETQ. The CDR3 region has the DNA TGCGCCAACAGCTTGGAGACAGTCGGGTGGGACGAGCAGTACTTC. Translation gives CANSLETVGWDEQYF.

Points on this clonotype: One base away lies a much larger clone, so this may be a sequencing read error. The chain employs TRBV5-1 and TRBJ2-2; D is ambiguous. V dropped 2 bases and J dropped 6 bases, with 5 bases sitting between them. The CDR3 is made up of 12 amino acids. Per germline, CDR1 SGHRS and CDR2 YFSETQ. The CDR3 DNA is TGCGCCAGCAGCTTCGAGGCCGGGGAGCTGTTTTTT. Its protein product is CASSFEAGELFF. Drawing the rest from reference TRBV5-1 and TRBJ2-2, the complete variable domain is KAGVTQTPRYLIKTRGQQVTLSCSPISGHRSVSWYQQTPGQGLQFLFEYFSETQRNKGNFPGRFSGRQFSNSRSEMNVSTLELGDSALYLCASSFEAGELFFGEGSRLTVL.

With regard to this clonotype: An end of the junction does not agree with germline; a read error may underlie this. The chain couples TRBV5-4 to TRBJ2-7, with D perhaps TRBD1 or TRBD2 (5 bases each). Germline loops: CDR1 SGHNT, CDR2 YYREEE (reference sequence). The CDR3 has 13 amino acids. The CDR3 loop is CASNSIGTAEHYF. CDR3 sequence (DNA): TGTGCCAGTAATTCAATCGGGACGGCCGAGCATTACTTC.

This clonotype was seen once. The chain links TRBV24-1 to TRBJ1-2; D unclear. Germline-derived CDR1 and CDR2 are KGHDR and SFDVKD. V was trimmed by 4 bases and J by 7 bases, leaving 9 bases between them. This CDR3 is built from 12 residues. The CDR3 sequence: CATSEQVGGYTF. The CDR3 DNA reads TGTGCCACCAGTGAGCAGGTGGGTGGCTACACCTTC.

V and J are TRBV11-2 and TRBJ1-1; weak D call: TRBD1 (6 bases). Per germline, CDR1 SGHAT and CDR2 FQNNGV. The ends were cut back, 7 bases at V and 12 bases at J, with 21 bases in the middle. The CDR3 runs 13 residues. The CDR3 region is CASKLGTSDTSFF. The CDR3 DNA follows: TGTGCCAGCAAGTTAGGGACATCCGATACTTCTTTCTTT.

On this clonotype itself: This clone may be a read error of a much larger clone one base away. The chain carries TRBV20-1 and TRBJ1-1; possibly TRBD1 for D (6 bases). CDR1 and CDR2 (germline): DFQATT, SNEGSKA (reference sequence). The length of the CDR3 is 14 residues. With 8 bases removed from V and 3 bases from J, the gap between germline ends came to 19 bases. CDR3 nucleotide sequence: TGCAGTACTCCCAAACAGGGTCGGTACACTGAAGCTTTCTTT. Encoded protein: CSTPKQGRYTEAFF.

A word on this clonotype: With a much larger clone just one base away, this may be a read error. The genes are TRBV24-1 and TRBJ2-3; D might be TRBD2 (5 bases). The CDR3 contains 13 residues. In germline, CDR1 is KGHDR, CDR2 SFDVKD. The V gene lost 9 bases and the J gene lost 4 bases, with 13 bases spanning the gap. CDR3 DNA sequence: TGTGCCACCCAATCTAGCCCACCAGATACGCAGTATTTT. Amino acids: CATQSSPPDTQYF.

To note about this clonotype: This CDR3 fails to terminate in the conserved phenylalanine or tryptophan, so it likely reflects a read error. The DNA is left out, because the CDR3 cannot be placed on it with certainty; the CDR3 is given as TCRdb lists it. The V and J genes are TRBV5-1 and TRBJ2-3. The CDR3 length equals 11 residues, ends included. The germline gives CDR1 SGHRS, CDR2 YFSETQ. This CDR3 reads CATAEGDTHYL.

Remarks on this clonotype: This CDR3 fails to terminate in the conserved phenylalanine or tryptophan, so it likely reflects a read error. Because the CDR3's place on the DNA is in doubt, the DNA is left out and the CDR3 is given as listed by TCRdb. V is TRBV5-4 and J is TRBJ2-3. The CDR3 region is 15 residues in length, termini included. Germline CDR1 and CDR2: SGHNT and YYREEE (reference sequence). The CDR3 sequence: CASSLYQTQTDTLYI.

This clonotype was detected once. One end of the junction is discordant with germline, which a read error may explain. V and J are TRBV11-3 and TRBJ2-3; a weak D match, TRBD1 (5 bases). CDR3 length: 15 residues. CDR1 is SGHNT and CDR2 is YENEEA in the germline V gene. For the CDR3, the DNA is TGTGCCAGCACCCGTATGGAAGTAAGCACAGGTACGCAGTATTTT. It is translated as CASTRMEVSTGTQYF.

Concerning this clonotype: A much larger clone sits a single nucleotide away, making a read error possible. V gene TRBV5-1 combines with J gene TRBJ2-7; maybe TRBD1 (6 bases). Germline CDR1 SGHRS, CDR2 YFSETQ. This CDR3 is built from 13 residues. CDR3 nucleotide sequence: TGCGCCAGCAGCCCCGGTGGGGGCTACGATCAGTACTTC. Encoded protein: CASSPGGGYDQYF.

In regard to this clonotype: Compared with germline, one end of the junction differs, possibly owing to a read error. This chain links TRBV11-2 with TRBJ1-2, with D uncertain. CDR1 is SGHAT and CDR2 is FQNNGV in the germline V gene. CDR3 size: 13 residues. The CDR3 region has the DNA TGTGCCAGCAGCCCGGTAAGGAAAAATGGCTACACGTTC. This codes for CASSPVRKNGYTF.

The rearrangement links TRBV11-2 to TRBJ2-2; D gene uncertain. V was trimmed by 6 bases and J by 0 bases, leaving 11 bases between them. Germline V lookup: CDR1 SGHAT, CDR2 FQNNGV. This CDR3 comprises 15 residues. The CDR3 DNA reads as TGTGCCAGCAGTCCTAGGATACCGAACACCGGGGAGCTGTTTTTT. Translating it yields CASSPRIPNTGELFF. The complete variable domain, with remaining parts taken from reference TRBV11-2 and TRBJ2-2, reads EAGVAQSPRYKIIEKRQSVAFWCNPISGHATLYWYQQILGQGPKLLIQFQNNGVVDDSQLPKDRFSAERLKGVDSTLKIQPAKLEDSAVYLCASSPRIPNTGELFFGEGSRLTVL.

On this clonotype itself: At one end, the junction sequence differs from germline, possibly due to a read error. V and J are TRBV5-4 and TRBJ2-7, with TRBD2 as a possible D gene (5 bases). The germline CDR1 and CDR2 sequences are SGHNT and YYREEE (reference sequence). The CDR3 is 12 amino acids. The CDR3 nucleotides read TGTGCCAGCAACTTGGACTTCTACGATCAGTACTTC. Translation: CASNLDFYDQYF.

This clonotype was seen repeatedly, ten times or more. The chain employs TRBV6-5 and TRBJ2-7, with 13 positions matching TRBD2. The J segment lost 5 bases and the V segment lost 8 bases, leaving 9 bases of the junction unmatched. The germline V gene encodes CDR1 MNHEY and CDR2 SVGAGI. The CDR3 runs to 15 residues. Written as DNA, the CDR3 is TGTGCCAGCGGGTTTACTAGCGGGGGGGCAGACGAGCAGTACTTC. It specifies CASGFTSGGADEQYF.

Worth noting for this clonotype: The conserved closing phenylalanine or tryptophan is absent in this CDR3, likely reflecting a read error. The rearrangement links TRBV29-1 to TRBJ2-5; D may correspond to TRBD1 or TRBD2 (5 bases each). Trimming pared 4 bases from V and 5 bases from J, leaving 20 bases between. The CDR3 totals 15 residues. Germline V gene lookup returns CDR1 SQVTM and CDR2 ANQGSEA. CDR3 loop: CSVGRDGVGGETQYS. Here the CDR3 DNA reads TGCAGCGTTGGCCGGGACGGGGTTGGTGGGGAGACCCAGTACTCC.

Concerning this clonotype itself: The junction does not match germline at one end; this may be a read error. The V call is TRBV6-2 or TRBV6-3, the J call TRBJ1-2; D call uncertain. CDR1 and CDR2 (germline): MNHEY, SVGEGT. CDR3 length: 12 amino acids. CDR3: CVSTTDWGGYTF. CDR3 coding DNA: TGTGTCAGCACAACCGATTGGGGTGGCTACACCTTC.

This chain uses TRBV4-1 with TRBJ2-7, with 12 bases aligning to TRBD2. This CDR3 region has 14 residues. In germline, CDR1 is MGHRA, CDR2 YSYEKL. After removal of 9 bases from V and 4 bases from J, the junction contained 7 bases not matched to a gene. CDR3 in DNA: TGCGCCAGTTACCGGACTAGCGGGAAGTACGAGCAGTACTTC. It yields the protein CASYRTSGKYEQYF.

The rearrangement uses TRBV20-1 and TRBJ2-2; no clear D. Germline V gene lookup returns CDR1 DFQATT and CDR2 SNEGSKA (reference sequence). The CDR3 length is 14 residues. CDR3 in DNA: TGCATTGCGTTAACGGCCCTAAACACCGGGGAGCTGTTTTTT. Translating it yields CIALTALNTGELFF.

CDR3: CASTSQQGRYYGYTF. CDR3 in DNA: TGTGCCAGCACTTCACAACAGGGAAGGTATTATGGCTACACCTTC. The V gene is TRBV12-3 or TRBV12-4, the J gene TRBJ1-2; maybe TRBD1 (6 bases). The CDR3 covers 15 residues. With 7 bases removed from V and 5 bases from J, the gap between germline ends came to 20 bases.

The count of this clonotype is one. J is TRBJ1-3 and V is TRBV12-3 or TRBV12-4; 9 positions match TRBD1. V was clipped by 9 bases and J by 1 base; unmatched bases: 16. The CDR3 is 18 residues long. CDR3 loop: CASSRTGTGIGSGNTIYF. The CDR3 coding sequence is TGTGCCAGTAGTCGTACCGGGACAGGGATCGGATCTGGAAACACCATATATTTT.